The 30 T cell receptor beta chains presented below share a single source sample, sequenced in a study of T cells in localized non-small cell lung cancer. The protocol was immunoSEQ multiplex PCR, while the TCRdb copy is restricted to in-frame clones and leaves out a portion. The profile shows about 16,000 clones, more than 75% of them singletons. The specimen comprised peripheral blood, sampled before any cancer treatment. Receptor source: a male donor at least 60 years old with stage I lung adenocarcinoma.

This clone turned up a few times. The CDR3 spells CASSLTSGYNEKLFF. The CDR3 bases are TGCGCCAGCAGCTTGACTTCAGGATATAATGAAAAACTGTTTTTT. The rearrangement joins TRBV5-1 to TRBJ1-4; D remains unclear. This CDR3 comprises 15 residues. CDR1 and CDR2 from the germline V gene are SGHRS and YFSETQ. Trimming took 1 base from V and 4 from J, leaving 11 bases between them.

Concerning this clone itself: At one boundary the junction diverges from the germline segment, which might be a read error. The same CDR3 is also encoded by other DNA sequences in this sample. The rearrangement joins TRBV19 to TRBJ1-5; tentatively, D is TRBD1 (5 bases). The CDR3 covers 15 residues. The germline V gene has CDR1 LNHDA and CDR2 SQIVND (reference sequence). CDR3 amino acids: CASSLLTDYNQLQHF. CDR3 DNA: TGCGCCAGTAGCCTCCTGACAGACTACAATCAGCTCCAGCATTTT. The whole variable domain, remainder taken from reference TRBV19 and TRBJ1-5, is DGGITQSPKYLFRKEGQNVTLSCEQNLNHDAMYWYRQDPGQGLRLIYYSQIVNDFQKGDIAEGYSVSREKKESFPLTVTSAQKNPTAFYLCASSLLTDYNQLQHFGDGTRLSIL.

The CDR3, as DNA: TGTGCCAGTAGTAGGACTAGCGGGGATTACAATGAGCAGTTCTTC. Its translation is CASSRTSGDYNEQFF. The chain uses TRBV19 and TRBJ2-1; TRBD2 matches at 12 bases. The CDR3 extends over 15 amino acids. V gave up 4 bases and J gave up 4 bases; unmatched junction bases: 2. The germline gives CDR1 LNHDA, CDR2 SQIVND (reference sequence).

The chain combines TRBV7-2 with TRBJ1-5; possible D gene TRBD1, 6 bases. Germline CDR1 and CDR2: SGHTA and FQGNSA. V was pared by 5 bases and J by 3 bases, with 20 bases between. The CDR3 totals 17 residues. The CDR3 loop reads CASSRTAGSVFNQPQHF. In DNA form, the CDR3 reads TGTGCCAGCAGCCGGACAGCAGGCTCCGTTTTCAATCAGCCCCAGCATTTT.

The chain joins TRBV6-6 to TRBJ2-1; a weak D match, TRBD1 (5 bases). The CDR3 covers 15 residues. V was trimmed by 0 bases and J by 9 bases, leaving 15 bases between them. The germline V gene has CDR1 MNHNY and CDR2 SVGAGI (reference sequence). CDR3 sequence (DNA): TGTGCCAGCAGTTACTCGGGGCATGCTACCCCTGAGCAGTTCTTC. It encodes CASSYSGHATPEQFF.

This chain links TRBV15 with TRBJ2-7; D uncertain. CDR3 length equals 13 residues. Germline values: CDR1 LNHNV, CDR2 YYDKDF (reference sequence). Trimming stripped 0 bases from V and 1 base from J, with 4 bases between. CDR3 loop: CATSRDLSYEQYF. Written as DNA, the CDR3 is TGTGCCACCAGCAGAGACCTATCCTACGAGCAGTACTTC.

J is TRBJ1-2 and V is TRBV10-3; D is undetermined. The ends were cut back, 6 bases at V and 2 bases at J, with 13 bases in the middle. The CDR3 is 14 residues long. Germline CDR1 is ENHRY and CDR2 is SYGVKD. The CDR3 DNA follows: TGTGCCATCAGGCCTGATTTGGGGAACTATGGCTACACCTTC. Amino acid sequence: CAIRPDLGNYGYTF.

The chain is built from TRBV11-3 and TRBJ1-1; D unresolved. This CDR3 region has 14 residues. Per the germline V gene, CDR1 is SGHNT and CDR2 is YENEEA. Deletions cut 4 bases from V and 4 bases from J, with 13 bases between. This CDR3 is CASSSGGPRTEAFF. CDR3 nucleotides: TGTGCCAGCAGCTCTGGCGGGCCTCGCACTGAAGCTTTCTTT.

This sequence joins TRBV18 and TRBJ2-5, with 11 bases matching TRBD2. The V segment lost 3 bases and the J segment 2 bases; nucleotides outside the gene matches: 5. There are 16 residues in the CDR3. Looked up from germline, CDR1 is KGHSH and CDR2 is LQKENI. The CDR3 sequence is CASSPSSGGFQETQYF. The CDR3, as DNA: TGTGCCAGCTCACCTTCTAGCGGGGGGTTTCAAGAGACCCAGTACTTC.

The chain is built from TRBV5-4 and TRBJ2-5; D gene unclear. The CDR3 is 12 amino acids. The ends were cut back, 5 bases at V and 7 bases at J, with 12 bases in the middle. Germline lookup yields CDR1 SGHNT and CDR2 YYREEE (reference sequence). CDR3 loop: CASRDDWGTQYF. The CDR3 region has the DNA TGTGCCAGCAGGGACGACTGGGGGACCCAGTACTTC.

This sequence joins TRBV19 and TRBJ1-4; D call uncertain. The CDR3 loop spans 14 amino acids. Germline loops: CDR1 LNHDA, CDR2 SQIVND (reference sequence). Trimming pared 6 bases from V and 6 bases from J, leaving 14 bases between. The DNA of the CDR3 is TGTGCCAGTAGCACCCCGGTAGGAGATGAAAAACTGTTTTTT. Amino acid sequence: CASSTPVGDEKLFF.

This chain uses TRBV5-6 with TRBJ1-6; the D gene is possibly TRBD1 (5 bases). The CDR3 contains 14 residues. CDR1 SGHDT and CDR2 YYEEEE come from the germline V gene. V lost 1 base, J lost 14 bases, and 16 bases lay in between. CDR3 amino acids: CASSLRGTFPTLHF. DNA for the CDR3: TGTGCCAGCAGCTTGAGAGGGACCTTCCCCACCCTCCACTTT.

A single count supports this clone. V usage is TRBV6-1 and J usage is TRBJ1-2, with D tentatively TRBD1 (6 bases). Per the germline V gene, CDR1 is MNHNS and CDR2 is SASEGT. With 10 bases removed from V and 8 bases from J, the gap between germline ends came to 14 bases. The CDR3 has 11 residues. In DNA, the CDR3 is TGTGCCACCTACAGGGAAAAAGGCTACACCTTC. It is translated as CATYREKGYTF.

This clone was detected once. This chain joins TRBV5-4 and TRBJ2-3, with D tentatively TRBD1 (6 bases). The CDR3 runs to 15 residues. Between the trimmed V and J ends, which lost 3 bases and 6 bases, there was a span of 17 bases. Germline CDR1 SGHNT, CDR2 YYREEE (reference sequence). CDR3 sequence (DNA): TGTGCCAGCAGCTCATGGACAGAGGATAGCGATACGCAGTATTTT. It translates to CASSSWTEDSDTQYF.

The rearrangement joins TRBV19 to TRBJ2-3; tentative D call: TRBD2 (5 bases). The CDR3 totals 13 residues. CDR1 is LNHDA, CDR2 SQIVND, per germline (reference sequence). V lost 5 bases and J 4 bases, leaving 10 bases between the germline ends. For the CDR3, the DNA is TGTGCCAGTAGTTTCCTAGCACCAGATACGCAGTATTTT. This encodes CASSFLAPDTQYF.

V is TRBV27 and J is TRBJ2-7, with 11 bases matching TRBD1. The CDR3 is 15 amino acids. The germline CDR1 and CDR2 sequences are MNHEY and SMNVEV (reference sequence). J gave up 2 bases and V 3 bases, and 3 bases lay outside the gene matches. This CDR3 reads CASSFMGQGAYEQYF. CDR3 sequence (DNA): TGTGCCAGCAGTTTTATGGGACAGGGGGCCTACGAGCAGTACTTC.

This clone was detected once. The genes are TRBV9 and TRBJ2-5, with D maybe TRBD1 (6 bases). V was trimmed by 4 bases and J by 4 bases, leaving 8 bases between them. Germline loops: CDR1 SGDLS, CDR2 YYNGEE. This CDR3 is 12 amino acids long. The CDR3 reads CASSFRGETQYF. CDR3 DNA: TGTGCCAGCAGCTTCAGGGGAGAGACCCAGTACTTC.

This clone was recorded only once. The chain links TRBV2 to TRBJ2-1, with unresolved D. Germline values: CDR1 SNHLY, CDR2 FYNNEI. Trimming removed 5 bases at V and 0 bases at J, with 5 bases between. This CDR3 has 13 residues. The CDR3: CASSLISYNEQFF. The DNA for the CDR3 is TGTGCCAGCAGTCTAATCTCCTACAATGAGCAGTTCTTC.

The count of this clone is one. This chain joins TRBV19 and TRBJ2-2; TRBD2 matches 8 bases. CDR3 length: 14 residues. The germline CDR1 and CDR2 sequences are LNHDA and SQIVND (reference sequence). With 7 bases clipped from V and 6 bases from J, the junction kept 7 bases outside the gene matches. CDR3 region: CASKGGRNAGELFF. For the CDR3, the DNA is TGTGCCAGTAAGGGCGGGAGGAATGCCGGGGAGCTGTTTTTT.

The chain links TRBV28 to TRBJ2-5, with TRBD2 as a possible D gene (5 bases). CDR3 length: 13 residues. In germline, CDR1 is MDHEN, CDR2 SYDVKM. V was clipped by 3 bases and J by 3 bases, with 8 bases between them. Here the CDR3 reads CASSFLAEETQYF. For the CDR3, the DNA is TGTGCCAGCAGTTTCCTAGCCGAAGAGACCCAGTACTTC.

This clone was picked up a small number of times. The J gene is TRBJ2-3, the V gene TRBV10-2; D may be TRBD1 (6 bases). The germline gives CDR1 WSHSY, CDR2 SAAADI. The CDR3 is made up of 14 amino acids. V was pared by 5 bases and J by 3 bases, with 12 bases between. CDR3 nucleotides: TGCGCCAGCAGTCTCGGACAGTTAACAGATACGCAGTATTTT. It encodes CASSLGQLTDTQYF.

The CDR3: CASSQERGVGDTQYF. The CDR3 DNA sequence: TGCGCCAGCAGCCAAGAGAGAGGGGTAGGAGATACGCAGTATTTT. The chain employs TRBV4-3 and TRBJ2-3; perhaps D is TRBD1 or TRBD2 (5 bases each). Trimming removed 0 bases from V and 5 bases from J, with 12 bases in between. Germline lookup yields CDR1 LGHNA and CDR2 YSLEER. This CDR3 comprises 15 residues.

This clone was seen a handful of times. The gene calls are TRBV19 and TRBJ2-7, with 9 bases aligning to TRBD2. CDR1 is LNHDA and CDR2 is SQIVND in the germline V gene (reference sequence). The trim removed 4 bases at V and 3 bases at J, leaving 7 bases unmatched. The CDR3 is 15 amino acids. For the CDR3, the DNA is TGTGCCAGTAGTACGTTGACTAGCGGATACTACGAGCAGTACTTC. Translated: CASSTLTSGYYEQYF.

The chain combines TRBV28 with TRBJ1-1, with D possibly TRBD1 on 5 matching bases. The CDR3 is 20 amino acids. From germline, CDR1 is MDHEN and CDR2 SYDVKM. Trimming cost V 5 bases and J 2 bases, with 30 bases left between them. The CDR3 loop is CASSPSGEEAIIGINTEAFF. For the CDR3, the DNA is TGTGCCAGCAGTCCCTCGGGGGAGGAAGCGATTATCGGGATAAACACTGAAGCTTTCTTT.

The chain uses TRBV7-8 and TRBJ1-6; 10 bases align to TRBD1. CDR1 SGHVS and CDR2 FQNEAQ come from the germline V gene. The CDR3 has 15 amino acids. The J segment lost 6 bases and the V segment lost 6 bases, leaving 5 bases of the junction unmatched. In nucleotides, the CDR3 is TGTGCCAGCAGTCCCGGACAGGGGGGTAATTCACCCCTCCACTTT. It encodes CASSPGQGGNSPLHF.

The rearrangement uses TRBV19 and TRBJ2-1, with 7 bases identical to TRBD2. Trimming cost V 6 bases and J 8 bases; bases outside gene matches: 13. CDR1 and CDR2 (germline): LNHDA, SQIVND (reference sequence). CDR3 length: 15 residues. The CDR3 DNA reads TGTGCCAGTAGAAATCTGCTAGCGGACTGGGATGAGCAGTTCTTC. It specifies CASRNLLADWDEQFF.

The gene calls are TRBV28 and TRBJ1-5; no reliable D call. The CDR3 consists of 16 residues. The V and J ends lost 2 bases and 3 bases respectively, with 14 bases between them. Germline V gene data show CDR1 as MDHEN and CDR2 as SYDVKM. This chain's CDR3 is CASSLPRRRHNQPQHF. The DNA for the CDR3 is TGTGCCAGCAGTTTACCCCGTCGAAGGCACAATCAGCCCCAGCATTTT.

This chain uses TRBV30 with TRBJ1-3; TRBD1 matches at 9 bases. Per the germline V gene, CDR1 is GTSNPN and CDR2 is SVGIG (reference sequence). The CDR3 has 15 amino acids. J gave up 3 bases and V 3 bases, and 6 bases lay outside the gene matches. The CDR3 DNA follows: TGTGCCTGGAGAACACGGACAGGGGTTGGAAACACCATATATTTT. It translates to CAWRTRTGVGNTIYF. Looking up the rest from reference TRBV30 and TRBJ1-3 gives the full variable domain: SQTIHQWPATLVQPVGSPLSLECTVEGTSNPNLYWYRQAAGRGLQLLFYSVGIGQISSEVPQNLSASRPQDRQFILSSKKLLLSDSGFYLCAWRTRTGVGNTIYFGEGSWLTVV.

The J gene is TRBJ2-5, the V gene TRBV7-9, with D uncertain. The length of the CDR3 is 10 residues. V dropped 1 base and J dropped 6 bases, with 0 bases sitting between them. Germline V gene data show CDR1 as SEHNR and CDR2 as FQNEAQ (reference sequence). The CDR3 reads CASSLETQYF. For the CDR3, the DNA is TGTGCCAGCAGCTTAGAGACCCAGTACTTC.

J is TRBJ1-1 and V is TRBV7-2; D is unresolved. V gave up 5 bases and J gave up 5 bases, with 21 bases separating them. In germline, CDR1 is SGHTA, CDR2 FQGNSA. The CDR3 length is 16 residues. The CDR3 here is CASSKTLPGYGTEAFF. The CDR3 bases are TGTGCCAGCAGCAAAACTCTGCCGGGGTACGGTACTGAAGCTTTCTTT.